Presented here are 32 T cell receptor beta chains from one specimen sequenced in a study of T-cell memory formation after mild COVID-19. Each CDR3 protein is one row after TCRdb ran MiXCR on the 5' RACE reads. The data show about 340,000 distinct CDR3 sequences, with approximately 15% seen just once and approximately 20% held by the top ten. The source material was PBMCs or a T cell subset sorted from them (not recorded which). The origin of the receptors is a man aged 18 to 35 who had mild COVID-19 (a few samples of this study predate the infection). Cell type and time point are not known.

Many counts were recorded for this clonotype. The V and J genes are TRBV6-1 and TRBJ2-3, with a possible D match to TRBD1 (6 bases). Germline CDR1 reads MNHNS; CDR2 reads SASEGT. CDR3 length: 16 residues. The V gene lost 2 bases and the J gene lost 3 bases, with 15 bases spanning the gap. In DNA form, the CDR3 reads TGTGCCAGCAGTGAAAGATGGGGGCAGGGGACAGATACGCAGTATTTT. Translating it yields CASSERWGQGTDTQYF.

The rearrangement uses TRBV18 and TRBJ2-6; D remains ambiguous. The CDR3 runs 16 residues. The germline CDR1 and CDR2 sequences are KGHSH and LQKENI. Trimming cost V 3 bases and J 2 bases, with 11 bases left between them. The CDR3 region has the DNA TGTGCCAGCTCACCCTACGTCCCAGCTGGGGCCAACGTCCTGACTTTC. Its translation: CASSPYVPAGANVLTF.

In this sample, this clonotype turned up a few times. The genes are TRBV7-9 and TRBJ2-7; D not resolved. Trimming left V 5 bases short and J 3 bases short, with 5 bases between. Germline V gene data show CDR1 as SEHNR and CDR2 as FQNEAQ (reference sequence). This CDR3 has 11 residues. For the CDR3, the DNA is TGTGCCAGCAGCCTAAACTACGAGCAGTACTTC. Protein: CASSLNYEQYF.

The CDR3 DNA reads as TGCGCCAGCAGCTTGAGGATGACGGGCATTGATAATTCACCCCTCCACTTT. It is translated as CASSLRMTGIDNSPLHF. This sequence joins TRBV5-1 and TRBJ1-6; no clear D. V was cut by 1 base and J by 5 bases, with 16 bases left in between. The germline V gene encodes CDR1 SGHRS and CDR2 YFSETQ. There are 17 residues in the CDR3.

The chain employs TRBV7-2 and TRBJ2-4, with D possibly matching TRBD2 (5 bases). CDR1 and CDR2 from the germline V gene are SGHTA and FQGNSA. The CDR3 is 12 amino acids. V lost 1 base to trimming and J lost 9 bases, with 7 bases between them. In DNA, the CDR3 is TGTGCCAGCAGCTTAGAAAGCGGCATTCAGTACTTC. It codes for CASSLESGIQYF. The whole variable domain, filled in from reference TRBV7-2 and TRBJ2-4, reads GAGVSQSPSNKVTEKGKDVELRCDPISGHTALYWYRQSLGQGLEFLIYFQGNSAPDKSGLPSDRFSAERTGGSVSTLTIQRTQQEDSAVYLCASSLESGIQYFGAGTRLSVL.

The chain employs TRBV5-1 and TRBJ2-3, with D perhaps TRBD1 (6 bases). Trimming took 5 bases from V and 2 from J, leaving 12 bases between them. From germline, CDR1 is SGHRS and CDR2 YFSETQ. The CDR3 has 14 amino acids. Written as DNA, the CDR3 is TGCGCCAGCAGGGACAGCCCCGTCACAGATACGCAGTATTTT. It yields the protein CASRDSPVTDTQYF.

The V and J genes are TRBV6-5 and TRBJ2-2; 12 bases align to TRBD2. Trimming at V came to 6 bases and at J to 6 bases, leaving 8 bases not matched to a gene. The CDR3 contains 16 residues. Germline V gene lookup returns CDR1 MNHEY and CDR2 SVGAGI. The CDR3 DNA sequence: TGTGCCAGCAGACACCGGACTAGCGGGGACCCCGGGGAGCTGTTTTTT. Protein product: CASRHRTSGDPGELFF.

This clonotype has more than one count but fewer than ten. The chain links TRBV4-3 to TRBJ2-2, with D perhaps TRBD2 (6 bases). The germline V gene encodes CDR1 LGHNA and CDR2 YSLEER. The length of the CDR3 is 13 residues. V gave up 2 bases and J gave up 7 bases, with 8 bases separating them. DNA for the CDR3: TGCGCCAGCAGCCAATGGGGGGACGGGGAGCTGTTTTTT. This encodes CASSQWGDGELFF.

The J gene is TRBJ1-2, the V gene TRBV5-6, with a weak D call TRBD1 (5 bases). CDR3 length equals 14 residues. Germline CDR1 reads SGHDT; CDR2 reads YYEEEE. V gave up 5 bases and J gave up 10 bases, with 21 bases separating them. CDR3 bases: TGTGCCAGCAGTCCCTTAGCGGTTGGAGGGGTCTACACCTTC. Encoded protein: CASSPLAVGGVYTF.

The sample holds a few counts of this clonotype. V and J are TRBV29-1 and TRBJ1-1, with a weak D call TRBD1 (5 bases). The CDR3 spans 13 residues. Trimming took off 5 bases at V and 8 bases at J, with 18 bases between the two ends. Germline V CDR1 and CDR2: SQVTM, ANQGSEA. CDR3 bases: TGCAGCGTTTTAACGGCTGGGGGTGGAGAAGCTTTCTTT. It codes for CSVLTAGGGEAFF.

V and J are TRBV29-1 and TRBJ1-1; D uncertain. The V end was cut by 4 bases, the J end by 1 base, with 16 bases between. From germline, CDR1 is SQVTM and CDR2 ANQGSEA. This CDR3 spans 15 amino acids. The chain's CDR3 is CSVGSGGSGNTEAFF. CDR3 nucleotides: TGCAGCGTTGGTTCCGGAGGGTCCGGGAACACTGAAGCTTTCTTT.

This clonotype was observed a few times. This chain uses TRBV5-5 with TRBJ2-7, with 7 bases identical to TRBD1. Trimming at V came to 1 base and at J to 2 bases, leaving 6 bases not matched to a gene. The CDR3 length is 15 residues. The germline V gene has CDR1 SGHKS and CDR2 YYEKEE (reference sequence). CDR3 DNA: TGTGCCAGCAGCTTGCCCCCGGGACAGCCCTACGAGCAGTACGTC. Amino acid sequence: CASSLPPGQPYEQYV.

The rearrangement joins TRBV15 to TRBJ2-7; D gene ambiguous. Germline V CDR1 and CDR2: LNHNV, YYDKDF (reference sequence). Trimming left V 5 bases short and J 5 bases short, with 13 bases between. This CDR3 is built from 13 residues. The CDR3 spells CATSPAVLDEQYF. The CDR3 DNA sequence: TGTGCCACCAGCCCCGCAGTTCTGGACGAGCAGTACTTC.

The chain joins TRBV7-2 to TRBJ2-6; possibly TRBD1 or TRBD2 for D (5 bases each). V was cut by 5 bases and J by 0 bases, with 11 bases left in between. The CDR3 loop spans 16 amino acids. The germline V gene has CDR1 SGHTA and CDR2 FQGNSA. CDR3 coding DNA: TGTGCCAGCAGCCGGGACGGACGCTCTGGGGCCAACGTCCTGACTTTC. Its translation: CASSRDGRSGANVLTF.

This clonotype showed up many times. The chain combines TRBV5-4 with TRBJ2-3, with D possibly being TRBD2 (7 bases). Deletions cut 7 bases from V and 5 bases from J, with 17 bases between. The CDR3 has 14 residues. Germline-derived CDR1 and CDR2 are SGHNT and YYREEE (reference sequence). The CDR3 DNA reads TGTGCCAGCCCTTCCCGGGGGGCTGAAGATACGCAGTATTTT. Translation: CASPSRGAEDTQYF.

The rearrangement uses TRBV20-1 and TRBJ2-3, with D uncertain. The germline gives CDR1 DFQATT, CDR2 SNEGSKA (reference sequence). There are 13 residues in the CDR3. Trimming left V 6 bases short and J 2 bases short, with 12 bases between. The CDR3 DNA is TGCAGTGCGCGAGCTCCCCCCACAGATACGCAGTATTTT. It specifies CSARAPPTDTQYF.

The J gene is TRBJ2-3, the V gene TRBV5-1, with 7 bases lining up with TRBD1. V was clipped by 0 bases and J by 4 bases; unmatched bases: 5. This CDR3 is built from 15 residues. CDR1 and CDR2 (germline): SGHRS, YFSETQ. For the CDR3, the DNA is TGCGCCAGCAGCTTGGGTGTAGGGGGCGCAGATACGCAGTATTTT. This codes for CASSLGVGGADTQYF.

The chain recombines TRBV20-1 with TRBJ1-1; no reliable D call. The CDR3 length is 12 residues. V dropped 5 bases and J dropped 1 base, with 8 bases sitting between them. The germline V gene has CDR1 DFQATT and CDR2 SNEGSKA (reference sequence). CDR3 in amino acids: CSAQSGNTEAFF. The DNA of the CDR3 is TGCAGTGCTCAAAGTGGGAACACTGAAGCTTTCTTT.

The chain couples TRBV7-9 to TRBJ2-3, with D tentatively TRBD2 (6 bases). This CDR3 is 14 amino acids long. Germline CDR1 is SEHNR and CDR2 is FQNEAQ (reference sequence). Trimming took 2 bases from V and 3 from J, leaving 9 bases between them. CDR3 residues: CASSLWGETDTQYF. The CDR3 nucleotides are TGTGCCAGCAGCTTATGGGGGGAAACAGATACGCAGTATTTT.

This clonotype occurred a few times. This sequence joins TRBV20-1 and TRBJ1-2; 8 bases align to TRBD1. J was trimmed by 3 bases and V by 0 bases; bases with no gene match: 9. The CDR3 is 16 residues long. The germline V gene encodes CDR1 DFQATT and CDR2 SNEGSKA (reference sequence). The CDR3 sequence is CSARDISQGAHYGYTF. Here the CDR3 DNA reads TGCAGTGCTAGAGATATTAGCCAGGGGGCTCACTATGGCTACACCTTC.

This clonotype was observed a few times. The chain employs TRBV6-4 and TRBJ1-2, with D perhaps TRBD1 (5 bases). This CDR3 is built from 14 residues. The V end was cut by 6 bases, the J end by 3 bases, with 14 bases between. Germline V gene lookup returns CDR1 MRHNA and CDR2 SNTAGT. The DNA of the CDR3 is TGTGCCAGCAGGGTTTCAAGGGGAGACTATGGCTACACCTTC. Translated: CASRVSRGDYGYTF.

The table lists this clonotype with many counts. This rearrangement joins TRBV12-3 or TRBV12-4 to TRBJ2-7; TRBD1 agrees at 11 bases. V lost 4 bases and J lost 0; bases outside the gene matches: 8. The CDR3 totals 17 residues. The CDR3 DNA sequence: TGTGCCAGCAGTTCGGGGACAGGGGGTCTACGCTCCTACGAGCAGTACTTC. The encoded protein is CASSSGTGGLRSYEQYF.

This clonotype was detected only a few times. The CDR3 here is CASSLEASTYEQYV. CDR3 nucleotide sequence: TGTGCCAGCAGCTTAGAGGCCAGTACCTACGAGCAGTACGTC. This rearrangement joins TRBV7-8 to TRBJ2-7, with D uncertain. The CDR3 runs 14 residues. V shed 1 base and J shed 2 bases, with 9 bases lying between them. In germline, CDR1 is SGHVS, CDR2 FQNEAQ.

This chain joins TRBV6-2 or TRBV6-3 and TRBJ2-7, with 10 bases that match TRBD2. The germline CDR1 and CDR2 sequences are MNHEY and SVGEGT. The CDR3 has 14 amino acids. V shed 6 bases, J shed 8 bases, and the junction held 10 bases outside the gene matches. CDR3 sequence (DNA): TGTGCCAGCAGCCCCGGAGCGGGGGGGCCGCAGCAGTACGTC. Translating it yields CASSPGAGGPQQYV.

The chain uses TRBV12-3 or TRBV12-4 and TRBJ1-1; D possibly corresponds to TRBD1 (5 bases). The germline V and J ends were trimmed by 6 bases and 7 bases, with 9 bases remaining between them. The CDR3 totals 11 residues. CDR3 in DNA: TGTGCCAGCAGAGATGGGGGTGAAGCTTTCTTT. This sequence encodes CASRDGGEAFF.

There are a few counts of this clonotype. The CDR3 DNA follows: TGTGCCAGCTCACCACCCGGGCAGGGGAGATTCTACGAGCAGTACTTC. Protein: CASSPPGQGRFYEQYF. The chain has TRBV18 and TRBJ2-7; possibly TRBD1 for D (6 bases). This CDR3 region has 16 residues. Looked up from germline, CDR1 is KGHSH and CDR2 is LQKENI. With 0 bases removed from V and 3 bases from J, the gap between germline ends came to 15 bases.

This clonotype was detected ten times or more. The V gene is TRBV28, the J gene TRBJ1-2; a possible D gene is TRBD1 (6 bases). Trimming took 6 bases from V and 5 from J, leaving 16 bases between them. The CDR3 spans 14 residues. The V gene's germline CDR1 is MDHEN and CDR2 SYDVKM. The CDR3 is CASRYMGTLYGYTF. CDR3 coding DNA: TGTGCCAGCAGATATATGGGGACACTTTATGGCTACACCTTC.

DNA for the CDR3: TGCAGTGCCGTTTCCGGGACGAGCAATGAGCAGTTCTTC. Protein sequence: CSAVSGTSNEQFF. The rearrangement uses TRBV20-1 and TRBJ2-1; TRBD1 or TRBD2 may be the D gene (5 bases each). The CDR3 runs 13 residues. Trimming stripped 6 bases from V and 6 bases from J, with 15 bases between. CDR1 and CDR2 (germline): DFQATT, SNEGSKA (reference sequence).

This clonotype was observed a few times. This chain uses TRBV29-1 with TRBJ2-5, with 7 nucleotides matching TRBD1. The germline V gene encodes CDR1 SQVTM and CDR2 ANQGSEA. This CDR3 is 15 amino acids long. Germline trimming cut 5 bases from V and 2 bases from J; bases unmatched to any gene: 11. This chain's CDR3 is CSVRRQGRGQETQYF. In DNA form, the CDR3 reads TGCAGCGTTCGTCGACAGGGAAGGGGGCAAGAGACCCAGTACTTC.

This clonotype turned up a few times. CDR3 protein: CASSSKLWTITSNYGYTF. The CDR3 region has the DNA TGTGCCAGCAGCTCTAAATTGTGGACAATAACATCTAACTATGGCTACACCTTC. V gene TRBV5-6 combines with J gene TRBJ1-2, with a weak D call TRBD1 (5 bases). This CDR3 has 18 residues. CDR1 SGHDT and CDR2 YYEEEE come from the germline V gene. Trimming cost V 3 bases and J 0 bases, with 21 bases left between them.

This clonotype was counted a few times. The V and J genes are TRBV20-1 and TRBJ1-2, with no clear D. This CDR3 comprises 16 residues. Germline V gene data show CDR1 as DFQATT and CDR2 as SNEGSKA (reference sequence). The V end was cut by 0 bases, the J end by 0 bases, with 14 bases between. This chain's CDR3 is CSARDPVSWTNYGYTF. The DNA for the CDR3 is TGCAGTGCTAGAGATCCTGTATCCTGGACTAACTATGGCTACACCTTC.

The CDR3 DNA is TGTGCCAGCAGCCCGAGCCCGGGAGACAAGTCCTATGGCTACACCTTC. Its protein product is CASSPSPGDKSYGYTF. The chain couples TRBV7-9 to TRBJ1-2; unclear D gene. From germline, CDR1 is SEHNR and CDR2 FQNEAQ (reference sequence). The germline V and J ends were trimmed by 5 bases and 4 bases, with 20 bases remaining between them. This CDR3 contains 16 residues.